In its sample, the clone carrying this TCR beta chain was seen once. These data come from a study of control samples from healthy donors and cancer patients. Some clones are missing from TCRdb's copy, which holds only in-frame ones; the method was immunoSEQ multiplex PCR. This sample has fewer than 250,000 clones, with about 90% found just once. V was shortened by 2 bases and J by 6 bases, with 10 bases between the two germline ends. The germline gives CDR1 MNHEY, CDR2 SVGEGT. The CDR3 consists of 13 residues. This clonotype was obtained from a man younger than 40 in good health. The sequenced sample consisted of blood. The V call is TRBV6-2 or TRBV6-3, the J call TRBJ2-5; the D gene is possibly TRBD2 (6 bases). CDR3 in amino acids: CASSYGGVKTQYF. Written as DNA, the CDR3 is TGTGCCAGCAGTTACGGCGGGGTAAAGACCCAGTACTTC.